This T cell receptor beta chain emerged from a study of blood T cell repertoires in COVID-19. Study-level background: There were acute and convalescent COVID-19 samples, and they came from the United States, Italy and Spain. T cells, B-cell-depleted T cells, or PBMCs supplied cDNA or gDNA.

Original processing methods: Researchers report that nucleated cell counts were estimated from reference gene primer amplification. Sequencing was performed with immunoSEQ multiplex PCR; in TCRdb, only in-frame clones are kept and a portion is missing. The DNA was the basis for D and trimming; V, J and clone size are from that table. Of more than 100,000 clones listed, 79% were seen once; the top ten hold roughly 4.3%. V dropped 1 base and J dropped 6 bases, with 12 bases sitting between them. The CDR3 totals 13 residues. Germline V gene data show CDR1 as GTSNPN and CDR2 as SVGIG (reference sequence).

Sample: peripheral blood. The chain has TRBV30 and TRBJ2-5; perhaps TRBD2 as D (7 bases). This TCR came from an elderly woman with acute or convalescent COVID-19. CDR3 in DNA: TGTGCCTGGAGTGAACAGGGAGGGAAGACCCAGTACTTC. It specifies CAWSEQGGKTQYF.